Following are 7 T cell receptor beta chains from one sample sequenced in a study of blood T cell repertoires in COVID-19. Sequenced by immunoSEQ multiplex PCR; TCRdb stores in-frame clones only, minus some. Found here are 240,000 or so clones, roughly nine tenths of them singletons; the top ten hold 5.5% to 8%. Sample: peripheral blood. All receptors derive from a man in his fifties or sixties with acute or convalescent COVID-19.

The gene calls are TRBV19 and TRBJ2-3; 7 bases line up with TRBD2. This CDR3 has 15 residues. After removal of 1 base from V and 3 bases from J, the junction contained 4 bases not matched to a gene. Germline V gives CDR1 LNHDA, CDR2 SQIVND (reference sequence). The CDR3 protein is CASSIGLGGTDTQYF. The CDR3 DNA reads TGTGCCAGTAGTATAGGGTTGGGGGGGACAGATACGCAGTATTTT.

This clone was counted between two and nine times. The V call is TRBV30, the J call TRBJ2-7; TRBD1 matches 11 bases. The CDR3 runs to 15 residues. CDR1 is GTSNPN, CDR2 SVGIG, per germline (reference sequence). The V gene end was trimmed by 7 bases and the J gene end by 7 bases; junction bases not matched to a gene: 15. CDR3 bases: TGTGCCTCCTTCGCCGGGACAGGGGGTACGGGAGAGCAGTACTTC. It yields the protein CASFAGTGGTGEQYF.

This clone turned up a few times. This chain uses TRBV29-1 with TRBJ1-1; no reliable D call. Looked up from germline, CDR1 is SQVTM and CDR2 is ANQGSEA. Trimming cost V 7 bases and J 3 bases, with 9 bases left between them. The CDR3 loop spans 11 amino acids. Here the CDR3 reads CSAVGDTEAFF. In DNA, the CDR3 is TGCAGCGCTGTCGGGGACACTGAAGCTTTCTTT. Combining the CDR3 with reference TRBV29-1 and TRBJ1-1 gives the whole variable domain SAVISQKPSRDICQRGTSLTIQCQVDSQVTMMFWYRQQPGQSLTLIATANQGSEATYESGFVIDKFPISRPNLTFSTLTVSNMSPEDSSIYLCSAVGDTEAFFGQGTRLTVV.

The CDR3 sequence is CSASATGEAGNQPQHF. The CDR3, as DNA: TGCAGTGCTAGTGCTACGGGAGAGGCGGGCAATCAGCCCCAGCATTTT. V usage is TRBV20-1 and J usage is TRBJ1-5, with no clear D. V shed 3 bases and J shed 2 bases, with 17 bases lying between them. Looked up from germline, CDR1 is DFQATT and CDR2 is SNEGSKA (reference sequence). The CDR3 has 16 residues.

V gene TRBV9 combines with J gene TRBJ2-5; the match to TRBD2 covers 9 bases. The germline CDR1 and CDR2 sequences are SGDLS and YYNGEE. The CDR3 is made up of 15 amino acids. J lost 5 bases, V lost 4 bases, and 9 bases had no gene match. The CDR3 DNA reads TGTGCCAGCAGCCTGACGGGCGGGAGGGTTGAGACCCAGTACTTC. Its translation is CASSLTGGRVETQYF. Looking up the rest from reference TRBV9 and TRBJ2-5 gives the full variable domain: DSGVTQTPKHLITATGQRVTLRCSPRSGDLSVYWYQQSLDQGLQFLIQYYNGEERAKGNILERFSAQQFPDLHSELNLSSLELGDSALYFCASSLTGGRVETQYFGPGTRLLVL.

The V call is TRBV3-1 (or the pseudogene TRBV3-2), the J call TRBJ2-2, with D possibly TRBD2 on 5 matching bases. Germline loops: CDR1 LGHDT, CDR2 YNNKEL (reference sequence). The CDR3 is 18 residues long. Trimming removed 1 base at V and 3 bases at J, with 18 bases between. CDR3 sequence reads: CASSQGTVGLAHTGELFF. The CDR3 DNA is TGTGCCAGCAGCCAAGGGACTGTAGGGCTGGCGCACACCGGGGAGCTGTTTTTT.

This clone appeared a few times. The chain joins TRBV3-1 (or the pseudogene TRBV3-2) to TRBJ2-7; 12 positions agree with TRBD1. CDR1 is LGHDT and CDR2 is YNNKEL in the germline V gene (reference sequence). With V trimmed by 1 base and J by 4 bases, 8 bases remained unmatched. This CDR3 contains 17 residues. CDR3 sequence (DNA): TGTGCCAGCAGCCAAGGGCAGACGGGACAGGGGGCGTACGAGCAGTACTTC. It translates to CASSQGQTGQGAYEQYF.